This TCR beta chain derives from a study of T cells in Graves' hyperthyroidism and ophthalmopathy. Findings of the study overall: From stable hyperthyroidism, ophthalmopathy was set apart by a 13 V-J model. Clonotypes that were expanded in thyroid above 0.001 mostly appeared in blood too.

Duration under 3 months, a NOSPECS grade of at least 4, and a Clinical Activity Score of at least 3 characterized the ophthalmopathy patients. The TCR beta CDR3 regions underwent amplification using RNA transcripts as the source. The HTBI set primed first-round TCR CDR3 RT-PCR. TCRdb recomputed calls from the multiplex PCR reads with MiXCR, one row per CDR3 protein. This table has more than 300,000 distinct CDR3 sequences, about 18% appearing once. This clonotype turned up a few times. Its antigen is currently unknown. This CDR3 region has 18 residues. Looked up from germline, CDR1 is WSHSY and CDR2 is SAAADI. Losses at the gene ends were 5 bases for V and 7 bases for J; bases not matched to a gene: 19.

This rearrangement joins TRBV10-2 to TRBJ1-5; the match to TRBD1 covers 8 bases. This TCR derives from a young man with Graves' ophthalmopathy. Sequencing was carried out using blood. CDR3 amino acids: CASSPTGTGLLLGQPQHF. For the CDR3, the DNA is TGCGCCAGCAGTCCAACCGGGACAGGATTATTACTCGGACAGCCCCAGCATTTT.